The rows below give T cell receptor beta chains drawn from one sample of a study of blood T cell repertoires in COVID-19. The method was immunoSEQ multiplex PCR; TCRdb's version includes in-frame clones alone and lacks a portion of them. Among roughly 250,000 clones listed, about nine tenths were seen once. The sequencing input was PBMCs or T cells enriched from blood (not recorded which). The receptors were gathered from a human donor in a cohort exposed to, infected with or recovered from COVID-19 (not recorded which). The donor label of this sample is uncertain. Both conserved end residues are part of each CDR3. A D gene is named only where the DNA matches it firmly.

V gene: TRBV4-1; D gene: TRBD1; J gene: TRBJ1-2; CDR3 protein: CASSPDRDRNYGYTF
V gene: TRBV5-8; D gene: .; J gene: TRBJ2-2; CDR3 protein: CASSFTSAIGELFF
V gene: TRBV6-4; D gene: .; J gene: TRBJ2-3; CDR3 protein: CASARDTSTDTQYF
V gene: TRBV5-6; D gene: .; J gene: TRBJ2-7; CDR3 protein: CASSWVGEFSEQYF
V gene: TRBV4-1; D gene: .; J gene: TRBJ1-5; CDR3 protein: CASSQDNPSTGGWPFGQPQHF
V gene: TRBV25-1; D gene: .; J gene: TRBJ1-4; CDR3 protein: CASSEYGLSRKTNEKLFF
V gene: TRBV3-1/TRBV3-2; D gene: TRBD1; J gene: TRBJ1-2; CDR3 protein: CASSRFMTGEGGYTF
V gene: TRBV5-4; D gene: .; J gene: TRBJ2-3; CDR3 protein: CASSLYSGGAGDTQYF
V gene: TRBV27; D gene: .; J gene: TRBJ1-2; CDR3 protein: CASGLAGAYGYTF
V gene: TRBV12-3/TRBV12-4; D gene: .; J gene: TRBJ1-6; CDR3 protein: CASSFPGATPLHF
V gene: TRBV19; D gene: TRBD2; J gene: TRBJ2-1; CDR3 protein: CASSAGGNEQFF
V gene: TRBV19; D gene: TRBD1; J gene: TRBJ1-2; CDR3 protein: CASSSPGGWGYGYTF
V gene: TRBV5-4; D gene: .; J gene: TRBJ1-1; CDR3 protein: CASSLGGLGNTEAFF
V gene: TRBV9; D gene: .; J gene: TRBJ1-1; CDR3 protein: CASSGRRGGGRTEAFF
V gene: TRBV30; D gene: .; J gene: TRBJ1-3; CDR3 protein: CAWSVSRAFRTIYF
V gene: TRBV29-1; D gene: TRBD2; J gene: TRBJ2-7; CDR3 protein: CSVTGRGGHEQYF
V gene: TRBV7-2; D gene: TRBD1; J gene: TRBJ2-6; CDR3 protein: CASSPQGATGANVLTF
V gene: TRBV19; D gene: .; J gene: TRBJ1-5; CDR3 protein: CASSIQGSSNQPQHF
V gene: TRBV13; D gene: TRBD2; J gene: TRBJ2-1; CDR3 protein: CASSLGSGGVNEQFF
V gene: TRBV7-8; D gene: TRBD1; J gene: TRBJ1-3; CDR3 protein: CASSVPGQVSGNTIYF
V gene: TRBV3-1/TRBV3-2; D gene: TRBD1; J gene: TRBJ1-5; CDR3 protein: CASSRGQSNQPQHF
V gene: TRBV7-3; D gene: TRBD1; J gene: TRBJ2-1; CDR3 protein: CASSLRGQVPYNEQFF
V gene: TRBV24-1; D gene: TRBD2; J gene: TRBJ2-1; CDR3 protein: CATSDTPSGGGTGEQFF
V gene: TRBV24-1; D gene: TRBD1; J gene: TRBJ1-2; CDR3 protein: CATRDRGITF
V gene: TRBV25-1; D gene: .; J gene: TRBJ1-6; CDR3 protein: CASSEIGGLSPLHF
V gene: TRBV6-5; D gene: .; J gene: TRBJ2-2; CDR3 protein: CASSLGLANTGELFF
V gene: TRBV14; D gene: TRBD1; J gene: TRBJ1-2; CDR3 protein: CASSQATGGGYGYTF
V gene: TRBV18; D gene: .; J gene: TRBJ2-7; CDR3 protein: CASSPSGDEQYF
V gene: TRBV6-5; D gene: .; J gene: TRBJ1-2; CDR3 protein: CASSYSRTASSLF
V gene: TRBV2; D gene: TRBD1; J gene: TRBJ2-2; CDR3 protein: CASDRQGWTGELFF
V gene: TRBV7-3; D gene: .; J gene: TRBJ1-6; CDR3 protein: CASSSPAPPLWAAGAYNSPLHF
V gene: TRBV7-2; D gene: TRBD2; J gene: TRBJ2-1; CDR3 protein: CASSLAASGGWASNEQFF
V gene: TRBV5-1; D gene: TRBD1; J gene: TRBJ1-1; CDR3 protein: CASSLGNRGNTEAFF
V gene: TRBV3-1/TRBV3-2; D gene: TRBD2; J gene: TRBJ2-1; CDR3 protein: CASSRRTSGGYNEQFF
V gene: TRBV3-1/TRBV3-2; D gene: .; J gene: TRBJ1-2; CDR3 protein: CASSQDPLGGDGYTF
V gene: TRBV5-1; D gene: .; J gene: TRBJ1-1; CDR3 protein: CASSQDRNTEAFF
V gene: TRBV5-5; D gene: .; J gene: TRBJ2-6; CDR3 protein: CASSSPTASGANVLTF
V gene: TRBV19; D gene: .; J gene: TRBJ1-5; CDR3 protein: CASSIAGLSNQPQHF
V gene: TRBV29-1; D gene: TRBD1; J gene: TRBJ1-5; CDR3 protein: CSVVPTGGGDQPQHF
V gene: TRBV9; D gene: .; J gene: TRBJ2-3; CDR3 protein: CASSLRVATDTQYF
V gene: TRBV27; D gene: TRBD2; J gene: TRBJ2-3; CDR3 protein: CASSLAQRGNTDTQYF
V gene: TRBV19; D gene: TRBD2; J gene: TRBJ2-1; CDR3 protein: CASKPSGGAYNEQFF